A single T cell receptor beta chain is shown here with its context. As yet, its antigen is unknown. The primer mix had 60 Vbeta and 13 Jbeta primers. Sequencing was performed with immunoSEQ multiplex PCR; in TCRdb, only in-frame clones are kept and a portion is missing. Among 90,000 to 150,000 clones listed, 70% to 90% were seen once. The sample is drawn from a study of cytomegalovirus exposure and HLA in healthy donors. Findings and caveats of the study: Highest at DRB1 and lowest at HLA-C, TCR association rates differed among HLA loci in a later analysis. HLA restriction was apparent for most CMV-associated TCR beta chains in a later analysis.

V was clipped by 3 bases and J by 4 bases, with 8 bases between them. The CDR3 extends over 13 amino acids. Looked up from germline, CDR1 is SGDLS and CDR2 is YYNGEE. The sequenced sample consisted of PBMCs. This sequence originates from a man aged 35-49 years in good health and CMV-seronegative. The rearrangement links TRBV9 to TRBJ2-1, with D perhaps TRBD1 (5 bases). The CDR3 region has the DNA TGTGCCAGCAGCGAACAGGTATACAATGAGCAGTTCTTC. Amino acids: CASSEQVYNEQFF.